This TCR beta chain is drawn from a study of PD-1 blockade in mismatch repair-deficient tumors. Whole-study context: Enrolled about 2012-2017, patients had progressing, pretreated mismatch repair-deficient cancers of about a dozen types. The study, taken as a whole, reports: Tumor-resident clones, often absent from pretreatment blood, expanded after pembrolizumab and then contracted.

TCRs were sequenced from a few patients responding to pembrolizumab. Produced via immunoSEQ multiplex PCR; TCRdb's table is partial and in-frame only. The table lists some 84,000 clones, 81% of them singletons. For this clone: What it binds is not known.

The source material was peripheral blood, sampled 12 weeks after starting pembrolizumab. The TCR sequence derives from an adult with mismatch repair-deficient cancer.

CDR3 nucleotide sequence: TGTGCCAGCTCAGCCCAGGGGGCGTACGAGCAGTACTTC. As protein: CASSAQGAYEQYF. This rearrangement joins TRBV18 to TRBJ2-7; 8 bases agree with TRBD1. The CDR3 is 13 residues long. Germline V gene data show CDR1 as KGHSH and CDR2 as LQKENI. Trimming removed 5 bases from V and 4 bases from J; junction bases left unmatched: 4.